Reported below is one T cell receptor (beta chain). Its antigen is not identified. These data belong to a study of post-analysis software for immune sequencing data. Overall study context: In terms of disease course, relapsing-remitting, secondary progressive and progressive-relapsing multiple sclerosis were included. Study results and caveats: Relative to controls, patients had 5 or 6 TRBV segments at higher frequency, with TRBV5-6, TRBV5-1 and TRBV20-1 among these. Same-batch samples co-clustered strongly by F measure. There was significantly lower normalized Chao1 diversity in multiple sclerosis patients than in controls.

cDNA libraries for TCR beta contained unique molecular identifiers. When about 1 to 11 million T cells were used, they gave some 540,000 cDNA molecules. TCRdb recomputed calls from the PCR reads with MiXCR, one row per CDR3 protein. The sample lists 450,000 or so distinct CDR3 sequences, around 40% occurring once. The CDR3 consists of 17 residues. V gave up 3 bases and J gave up 7 bases, with 22 bases separating them. The germline CDR1 and CDR2 sequences are MGHRA and YSYEKL. Material for sequencing was blood. This TCR derives from a girl aged 10-17 years with multiple sclerosis. The V and J genes are TRBV4-1 and TRBJ2-1; D is possibly TRBD2 (6 bases). The CDR3 loop reads CASSQGPTRRGGNEQFF. The CDR3 DNA is TGCGCCAGCAGCCAGGGACCCACTCGGAGGGGTGGAAATGAGCAGTTCTTC.